One sample yielded the 28 T cell receptor beta chains listed below, sequenced in a study of blood T cell repertoires in COVID-19. Generated by immunoSEQ multiplex PCR, the TCRdb table keeps only in-frame clones and is missing some. Of under 300,000 clones listed, 75% to 90% are singletons. The sequencing input was PBMCs or T cells enriched from blood (not recorded which). The origin of the receptors is a woman aged 40 to 50 with acute COVID-19.

The rearrangement joins TRBV7-3 to TRBJ2-2, with D possibly being TRBD2 (6 bases). V was clipped by 5 bases and J by 6 bases, with 7 bases between them. Germline CDR1 reads SGHTA; CDR2 reads FQGTGA. This CDR3 spans 12 amino acids. The DNA of the CDR3 is TGTGCCAGCAGCACTAGCTCCGGGGAGCTGTTTTTT. This gives the protein CASSTSSGELFF.

J is TRBJ1-5 and V is TRBV6-2 or TRBV6-3, with TRBD1 identical over 10 bases. This CDR3 is built from 17 residues. Germline trimming cut 6 bases from V and 4 bases from J; bases unmatched to any gene: 12. Germline CDR1 and CDR2: MNHEY and SVGEGT. DNA of the CDR3: TGTGCCAGCAGCCCTATGGGTGGACAGGGGGTAAATCAGCCCCAGCATTTT. It yields the protein CASSPMGGQGVNQPQHF.

The rearrangement uses TRBV2 and TRBJ2-1; no firm D call. Germline-derived CDR1 and CDR2 are SNHLY and FYNNEI. The CDR3 is 13 amino acids. Deletions cut 6 bases from V and 6 bases from J, with 12 bases between. CDR3 sequence: CASRIGQANEQFF. DNA for the CDR3: TGTGCCAGCAGGATCGGTCAGGCCAATGAGCAGTTCTTC.

The genes are TRBV27 and TRBJ2-7; 9 positions agree with TRBD2. The CDR3 runs to 15 residues. Germline V gene data show CDR1 as MNHEY and CDR2 as SMNVEV (reference sequence). V lost 6 bases, J lost 4 bases, and 10 bases stayed unmatched. CDR3 protein: CASSPVVAGEYEQYF. In DNA, the CDR3 is TGTGCCAGCAGCCCGGTGGTAGCGGGAGAATACGAGCAGTACTTC.

This chain uses TRBV5-3 with TRBJ2-2; 14 nucleotides line up with TRBD2. TRBV5-3 is an open reading frame whose function is uncertain. J gave up 3 bases and V 2 bases, and 9 bases lay outside the gene matches. CDR3 length: 19 amino acids. CDR3 sequence reads: CARSFLTSGRASDTGELFF. The CDR3 DNA follows: TGTGCCAGAAGCTTCCTGACTAGCGGGAGGGCCTCGGACACCGGGGAGCTGTTTTTT.

The chain carries TRBV7-9 and TRBJ2-5, with D possibly matching TRBD1 (6 bases). This CDR3 region has 14 residues. From germline, CDR1 is SEHNR and CDR2 FQNEAQ (reference sequence). With 5 bases removed from V and 3 bases from J, the gap between germline ends came to 13 bases. The CDR3 region is CASSLLRQEETQYF. The CDR3, as DNA: TGTGCCAGCAGCCTCCTCCGACAGGAAGAGACCCAGTACTTC.

This rearrangement joins TRBV25-1 to TRBJ1-2; D is perhaps TRBD1 (6 bases). V lost 7 bases, J lost 11 bases, and 26 bases lay in between. Germline CDR1 MGHDK, CDR2 SYGVNS. CDR3 length: 15 amino acids. The DNA for the CDR3 is TGTGCCAGCACACTCACCTCCACGGGACATGAGATATACACCTTC. This translates into CASTLTSTGHEIYTF.

The genes are TRBV7-3 and TRBJ2-5; TRBD1 agrees at 9 bases. With 5 bases clipped from V and 4 bases from J, the junction kept 5 bases outside the gene matches. CDR1 and CDR2 from the germline V gene are SGHTA and FQGTGA. The CDR3 runs to 14 residues. In DNA form, the CDR3 reads TGTGCCAGCAGCATGACAGGGGGTATAGAGACCCAGTACTTC. Amino acids: CASSMTGGIETQYF.

The rearrangement uses TRBV5-6 and TRBJ1-5, with a weak D call TRBD1 (6 bases). Germline lookup yields CDR1 SGHDT and CDR2 YYEEEE. The ends were cut back, 4 bases at V and 6 bases at J, with 11 bases in the middle. The length of the CDR3 is 13 residues. CDR3 coding DNA: TGTGCCAGCAGCGCAACAGGGTTTCAGCCCCAGCATTTT. Translation: CASSATGFQPQHF.

The V gene is TRBV14, the J gene TRBJ1-2; possibly TRBD1 for D (6 bases). The CDR3 length is 13 residues. V lost 6 bases to trimming and J lost 8 bases, with 16 bases between them. From germline, CDR1 is SGHDN and CDR2 FVKESK. In DNA form, the CDR3 reads TGTGCCAGCAGACGAACGACAGGAAGCGGCTACACCTTC. It codes for CASRRTTGSGYTF.

V is TRBV27 and J is TRBJ1-2; possible D gene TRBD1, 5 bases. Germline CDR1 and CDR2: MNHEY and SMNVEV (reference sequence). Between the trimmed V and J ends, which lost 0 bases and 1 base, there was a span of 15 bases. This CDR3 is built from 17 residues. The CDR3 reads CASSLSLGPADNYGYTF. The CDR3 coding sequence is TGTGCCAGCAGTTTATCCCTGGGGCCGGCTGATAACTATGGCTACACCTTC.

This clone has just a few counts. The V and J genes are TRBV9 and TRBJ1-2; the match to TRBD1 covers 9 bases. Trimming removed 7 bases from V and 5 bases from J; junction bases left unmatched: 6. The germline V gene encodes CDR1 SGDLS and CDR2 YYNGEE. This CDR3 has 13 residues. CDR3 loop: CASGGGQGYGYTF. Here the CDR3 DNA reads TGTGCCAGCGGGGGCGGACAGGGGTATGGCTACACCTTC.

V gene TRBV11-2 combines with J gene TRBJ1-4; 8 nucleotides agree with TRBD1. The junction had 5 bases not matched to a gene; V was cut back by 0 bases and J by 8 bases. The germline CDR1 and CDR2 sequences are SGHAT and FQNNGV. The CDR3 length is 15 residues. The CDR3 here is CASSLDGTGGEKLFF. The DNA of the CDR3 is TGTGCCAGCAGCTTAGACGGGACAGGCGGGGAAAAACTGTTTTTT.

This clone was picked up a small number of times. This chain links TRBV2 with TRBJ2-1; 10 nucleotides align to TRBD2. Germline V gene sequence: CDR1 SNHLY, CDR2 FYNNEI. This CDR3 comprises 15 residues. Trimming at V came to 7 bases and at J to 0 bases, leaving 3 bases not matched to a gene. The CDR3: CASILAGSSYNEQFF. The CDR3 nucleotides are TGTGCCAGCATACTAGCGGGGAGCTCCTACAATGAGCAGTTCTTC. Drawing the rest from reference TRBV2 and TRBJ2-1, the complete variable domain is EPEVTQTPSHQVTQMGQEVILRCVPISNHLYFYWYRQILGQKVEFLVSFYNNEISEKSEIFDDQFSVERPDGSNFTLKIRSTKLEDSAMYFCASILAGSSYNEQFFGPGTRLTVL.

The V gene is TRBV2, the J gene TRBJ1-1; 9 positions match TRBD1. This CDR3 has 18 amino acids. V dropped 7 bases and J dropped 4; count of bases not matched to a gene: 19. Germline lookup yields CDR1 SNHLY and CDR2 FYNNEI. The CDR3 protein is CASIKDLTGQGLTTEAFF. CDR3 nucleotides: TGTGCCAGCATCAAAGACCTGACGGGACAGGGTTTGACCACTGAAGCTTTCTTT.

The chain joins TRBV5-6 to TRBJ1-5, with TRBD1 as a possible D gene (6 bases). Germline V CDR1 and CDR2: SGHDT, YYEEEE. This CDR3 has 14 residues. V was trimmed by 2 bases and J by 4 bases, leaving 10 bases between them. CDR3 residues: CASSFRGINQPQHF. The DNA of the CDR3 is TGTGCCAGCAGCTTTAGGGGGATTAATCAGCCCCAGCATTTT.

This clone occurred a few times. V and J are TRBV5-1 and TRBJ2-2, with D perhaps TRBD1 (5 bases). This CDR3 is built from 14 residues. CDR1 and CDR2 from the germline V gene are SGHRS and YFSETQ. V lost 2 bases and J lost 2, with 7 bases in between. CDR3 nucleotide sequence: TGCGCCAGCAGCTTAGGGGCCAACACCGGGGAGCTGTTTTTT. This codes for CASSLGANTGELFF.

V gene TRBV9 combines with J gene TRBJ1-2; TRBD1 aligns across 8 bases. Trimming took 3 bases from V and 4 from J; bases not matched to a gene: 5. This CDR3 has 14 residues. Germline-derived CDR1 and CDR2 are SGDLS and YYNGEE. The CDR3 DNA follows: TGTGCCAGCAGCGCCGGACAGGGTTTCTATGGCTACACCTTC. It translates to CASSAGQGFYGYTF. Supplemented by reference TRBV9 and TRBJ1-2, the full variable domain reads DSGVTQTPKHLITATGQRVTLRCSPRSGDLSVYWYQQSLDQGLQFLIQYYNGEERAKGNILERFSAQQFPDLHSELNLSSLELGDSALYFCASSAGQGFYGYTFGSGTRLTVV.

V gene TRBV5-1 combines with J gene TRBJ1-1; D is possibly TRBD1 (5 bases). Deletions cut 0 bases from V and 3 bases from J, with 9 bases between. The CDR3 is 14 residues long. Looked up from germline, CDR1 is SGHRS and CDR2 is YFSETQ. Written as DNA, the CDR3 is TGCGCCAGCAGCTTGGGTGCAGGGTACACTGAAGCTTTCTTT. Translated: CASSLGAGYTEAFF.

The chain combines TRBV11-2 with TRBJ2-1; TRBD2 matches at 11 bases. CDR3 size: 18 residues. V lost 4 bases and J lost 10; bases outside the gene matches: 18. Germline CDR1 reads SGHAT; CDR2 reads FQNNGV. This CDR3 is CASSYRGTGTSGQGEQFF. The CDR3 DNA reads as TGTGCCAGCAGCTATAGGGGGACCGGGACTAGCGGTCAGGGAGAGCAGTTCTTC.

The chain recombines TRBV9 with TRBJ2-5; 8 nucleotides match TRBD1. Losses at the gene ends were 0 bases for V and 5 bases for J; bases not matched to a gene: 9. The CDR3 is made up of 16 amino acids. The germline V gene has CDR1 SGDLS and CDR2 YYNGEE. CDR3 nucleotide sequence: TGTGCCAGCAGCGTAGAAATCCAGGGGGCGTTGGAGACCCAGTACTTC. Translating gives CASSVEIQGALETQYF.

CDR3 coding DNA: TGTGCCAGCAGCTGGGAGGTGGGGTACGAGCAGTACTTC. Translation gives CASSWEVGYEQYF. This chain connects TRBV5-4 to TRBJ2-7, with D maybe TRBD2 (6 bases). The V gene lost 3 bases and the J gene lost 4 bases, with 11 bases spanning the gap. The CDR3 spans 13 residues. The germline V gene encodes CDR1 SGHNT and CDR2 YYREEE (reference sequence).

The rearrangement uses TRBV5-1 and TRBJ2-7; weak D call: TRBD1 (5 bases). In germline, CDR1 is SGHRS, CDR2 YFSETQ. V lost 4 bases, J lost 7 bases, and 18 bases lay in between. This CDR3 has 14 amino acids. CDR3 sequence (DNA): TGCGCCAGCAGCCGAGCAAGGGGCCGTCTGGAGCAGTACTTC. It specifies CASSRARGRLEQYF. The full variable domain, its missing parts supplied by reference TRBV5-1 and TRBJ2-7, is KAGVTQTPRYLIKTRGQQVTLSCSPISGHRSVSWYQQTPGQGLQFLFEYFSETQRNKGNFPGRFSGRQFSNSRSEMNVSTLELGDSALYLCASSRARGRLEQYFGPGTRLTVT.

This rearrangement joins TRBV11-2 to TRBJ2-1, with D perhaps matching TRBD1 (6 bases). CDR1 is SGHAT and CDR2 is FQNNGV in the germline V gene. The V gene lost 1 base and the J gene lost 9 bases, with 13 bases spanning the gap. This CDR3 region has 14 residues. CDR3 protein: CASSLAAGVGEQFF. The DNA of the CDR3 is TGTGCCAGCAGCTTAGCCGCAGGGGTGGGTGAGCAGTTCTTC.

The chain employs TRBV5-1 and TRBJ1-3, with TRBD1 matching over 12 bases. The CDR3 spans 18 residues. Germline CDR1 and CDR2: SGHRS and YFSETQ. The junction had 8 bases not matched to a gene; V was cut back by 4 bases and J by 0 bases. In DNA form, the CDR3 reads TGCGCCAGCAGCCACGGGACAGGGGGCTCTGGCTCTGGAAACACCATATATTTT. Protein sequence: CASSHGTGGSGSGNTIYF.

The rearrangement uses TRBV30 and TRBJ2-3; D is unclear. The germline V gene encodes CDR1 GTSNPN and CDR2 SVGIG (reference sequence). Trimming took off 4 bases at V and 0 bases at J, with 8 bases between the two ends. The CDR3 runs 13 residues. CDR3 sequence reads: CAWKLSSTDTQYF. The CDR3 DNA follows: TGTGCCTGGAAACTCTCTAGCACAGATACGCAGTATTTT.

The V gene is TRBV11-3, the J gene TRBJ2-1; 8 positions match TRBD2. The CDR3 length is 18 residues. With 0 bases clipped from V and 0 bases from J, the junction kept 7 bases outside the gene matches. The germline V gene encodes CDR1 SGHNT and CDR2 YENEEA. CDR3 sequence reads: CASSLDWGLAGSYNEQFF. The CDR3 bases are TGTGCCAGCAGCTTAGATTGGGGCCTAGCGGGCTCCTACAATGAGCAGTTCTTC.

This chain's CDR3 is CATSLQRDANTGELFF. DNA of the CDR3: TGTGCCACCAGCCTCCAGCGGGACGCGAACACCGGGGAGCTGTTTTTT. The chain carries TRBV15 and TRBJ2-2; 7 positions match TRBD2. Germline trimming cut 5 bases from V and 0 bases from J; bases unmatched to any gene: 6. Germline CDR1 LNHNV, CDR2 YYDKDF (reference sequence). The CDR3 is 16 amino acids.